A single sample is the source of the 19 T cell receptor beta chains below, sequenced in a study of control samples from healthy donors and cancer patients. Assay: immunoSEQ multiplex PCR; the TCRdb copy retains only in-frame clones and omits some. The sample has 150,000 to 200,000 clones; 90% to 95% are singletons. The sample taken for sequencing was blood. Receptors were obtained from a young man in good health.

The chain employs TRBV29-1 and TRBJ1-1; weak D call: TRBD1 (5 bases). This CDR3 spans 14 amino acids. Germline assignment: CDR1 SQVTM and CDR2 ANQGSEA. Between the trimmed V and J ends, which lost 7 bases and 2 bases, there was a span of 17 bases. The CDR3 here is CSAKSSTVNTEAFF. Here the CDR3 DNA reads TGCAGCGCAAAATCCTCGACAGTCAACACTGAAGCTTTCTTT. The complete variable domain, with remaining parts taken from reference TRBV29-1 and TRBJ1-1, reads SAVISQKPSRDICQRGTSLTIQCQVDSQVTMMFWYRQQPGQSLTLIATANQGSEATYESGFVIDKFPISRPNLTFSTLTVSNMSPEDSSIYLCSAKSSTVNTEAFFGQGTRLTVV.

The chain couples TRBV19 to TRBJ1-2; D is ambiguous. Trimming cost V 2 bases and J 3 bases, with 10 bases left between them. This CDR3 spans 14 amino acids. From germline, CDR1 is LNHDA and CDR2 SQIVND (reference sequence). CDR3 nucleotide sequence: TGTGCCAGTAGTATAAAAGCAGGCTACTATGGCTACACCTTC. It is translated as CASSIKAGYYGYTF.

The CDR3 reads CASSLASDNEQFF. CDR3 DNA: TGCGCCAGCAGCTTAGCGTCCGACAATGAGCAGTTCTTC. The gene calls are TRBV5-1 and TRBJ2-1; D not certain. Trimming took off 2 bases at V and 5 bases at J, with 8 bases between the two ends. Germline CDR1 reads SGHRS; CDR2 reads YFSETQ. The CDR3 contains 13 residues.

This chain uses TRBV9 with TRBJ1-6, with 7 bases fitting TRBD1. The trim removed 0 bases at V and 4 bases at J, leaving 4 bases unmatched. Germline CDR1 is SGDLS and CDR2 is YYNGEE. The CDR3 runs 16 residues. CDR3 sequence: CASSVGDSPYNSPLHF. CDR3 in DNA: TGTGCCAGCAGCGTAGGGGACAGTCCGTATAATTCACCCCTCCACTTT. Supplemented by reference TRBV9 and TRBJ1-6, the full variable domain reads DSGVTQTPKHLITATGQRVTLRCSPRSGDLSVYWYQQSLDQGLQFLIQYYNGEERAKGNILERFSAQQFPDLHSELNLSSLELGDSALYFCASSVGDSPYNSPLHFGNGTRLTVT.

The CDR3 DNA reads TGCGCCAGCAGCTTGGCCGACAGCCCACTGTCCGAGCAGTACTTC. This sequence encodes CASSLADSPLSEQYF. The V and J genes are TRBV5-1 and TRBJ2-7, with D maybe TRBD1 (5 bases). Germline CDR1 reads SGHRS; CDR2 reads YFSETQ. This CDR3 contains 15 residues. V lost 0 bases and J 6 bases, leaving 16 bases between the germline ends.

V gene TRBV2 combines with J gene TRBJ2-5; TRBD1 might be the D (5 bases). The CDR3 totals 14 residues. Trimming removed 0 bases at V and 5 bases at J, with 10 bases between. Germline V CDR1 and CDR2: SNHLY, FYNNEI. This chain's CDR3 is CASSEAGVGETQYF. CDR3 DNA: TGTGCCAGCAGTGAAGCAGGGGTCGGGGAGACCCAGTACTTC.

The chain joins TRBV30 to TRBJ2-2; maybe TRBD1 (5 bases). CDR1 GTSNPN and CDR2 SVGIG come from the germline V gene (reference sequence). Trimming cost V 1 base and J 1 base, with 13 bases left between them. The CDR3 totals 16 residues. CDR3 bases: TGTGCCTGGAGTGACCGCAGGGCCCGGAACACCGGGGAGCTGTTTTTT. It yields the protein CAWSDRRARNTGELFF.

The J gene is TRBJ2-7, the V gene TRBV27; 9 bases are a match to TRBD1. V lost 6 bases, J lost 2 bases, and 2 bases stayed unmatched. CDR1 and CDR2 (germline): MNHEY, SMNVEV (reference sequence). This CDR3 comprises 13 residues. Here the CDR3 reads CASSTGGTYEQYF. CDR3 in DNA: TGTGCCAGCAGCACAGGGGGCACCTACGAGCAGTACTTC.

The chain recombines TRBV3-1 (or the pseudogene TRBV3-2) with TRBJ2-2; no clear D gene. Germline lookup yields CDR1 LGHDT and CDR2 YNNKEL (reference sequence). Deletions cut 1 base from V and 7 bases from J, with 4 bases between. The length of the CDR3 is 12 residues. The CDR3 spells CASSQVNGELFF. In DNA form, the CDR3 reads TGTGCCAGCAGCCAAGTTAACGGGGAGCTGTTTTTT.

The genes are TRBV30 and TRBJ1-5; TRBD1 matches 8 bases. Germline V lookup: CDR1 GTSNPN, CDR2 SVGIG (reference sequence). This CDR3 region has 14 residues. With 0 bases clipped from V and 5 bases from J, the junction kept 3 bases outside the gene matches. The CDR3 protein is CAWSVGTGYQPQHF. CDR3 nucleotides: TGTGCCTGGAGTGTCGGGACAGGTTATCAGCCCCAGCATTTT.

CDR3 residues: CASSLVRSANYGYTF. The CDR3 DNA sequence: TGCGCCAGCAGCTTGGTCCGAAGCGCTAACTATGGCTACACCTTC. V and J are TRBV5-1 and TRBJ1-2; D remains ambiguous. The CDR3 loop spans 15 amino acids. CDR1 SGHRS and CDR2 YFSETQ come from the germline V gene. Deletions cut 0 bases from V and 0 bases from J, with 9 bases between.

The rearrangement uses TRBV19 and TRBJ2-2; D not resolved. CDR3 size: 14 residues. Germline V gene lookup returns CDR1 LNHDA and CDR2 SQIVND (reference sequence). The ends were cut back, 3 bases at V and 4 bases at J, with 9 bases in the middle. The CDR3 reads CASSISRTTGELFF. The CDR3 bases are TGTGCCAGTAGTATCTCCCGGACCACCGGGGAGCTGTTTTTT.

The genes are TRBV5-1 and TRBJ1-1; TRBD1 matches 12 bases. Germline V gives CDR1 SGHRS, CDR2 YFSETQ. The V segment lost 6 bases and the J segment 2 bases; nucleotides outside the gene matches: 5. The CDR3 has 15 amino acids. CDR3 in amino acids: CASTQGTGGNTEAFF. For the CDR3, the DNA is TGCGCCAGCACACAAGGGACAGGGGGCAACACTGAAGCTTTCTTT.

The chain couples TRBV6-5 to TRBJ1-3; D is unresolved. The CDR3 length is 16 residues. V was pared by 4 bases and J by 0 bases, with 13 bases between. Germline V lookup: CDR1 MNHEY, CDR2 SVGAGI. This chain's CDR3 is CASSFDLGSSGNTIYF. The CDR3 DNA is TGTGCCAGCAGTTTCGATTTGGGGTCCTCTGGAAACACCATATATTTT.

This clone was observed a handful of times. V gene TRBV24-1 combines with J gene TRBJ1-1; TRBD1 agrees at 8 bases. The CDR3 consists of 13 residues. CDR1 and CDR2 from the germline V gene are KGHDR and SFDVKD. The V and J ends lost 6 bases and 4 bases, in that order; junction bases with no gene match: 3. CDR3 loop: CATSTTGGTEAFF. In nucleotides, the CDR3 is TGTGCCACCAGTACCACAGGGGGCACTGAAGCTTTCTTT.

This rearrangement joins TRBV19 to TRBJ1-5, with TRBD1 identical over 9 bases. CDR1 LNHDA and CDR2 SQIVND come from the germline V gene (reference sequence). V gave up 4 bases and J gave up 10 bases; unmatched junction bases: 5. The CDR3 extends over 13 amino acids. The DNA for the CDR3 is TGTGCCAGTAGTACGGGACAGGGTGACCCCCAGCATTTT. Translated, it gives CASSTGQGDPQHF.

The rearrangement links TRBV5-5 to TRBJ2-5; no clear D. This CDR3 is built from 14 residues. The V gene lost 4 bases and the J gene lost 5 bases, with 15 bases spanning the gap. The V gene's germline CDR1 is SGHKS and CDR2 YYEKEE (reference sequence). Here the CDR3 DNA reads TGTGCCAGCAGCGCTTGGGGTGTGGGGGAGACCCAGTACTTC. Its protein product is CASSAWGVGETQYF.

This sequence joins TRBV19 and TRBJ1-1; D not certain. The V gene's germline CDR1 is LNHDA and CDR2 SQIVND (reference sequence). V lost 10 bases, J lost 1 base, and 16 bases lay in between. This CDR3 has 14 amino acids. CDR3 DNA: TGTGCCACCCGAGGTACCCGGGGGAACACTGAAGCTTTCTTT. Its translation is CATRGTRGNTEAFF.

The V and J genes are TRBV5-1 and TRBJ1-4; 12 nucleotides line up with TRBD1. The CDR3 contains 19 residues. The trim removed 5 bases at V and 3 bases at J, leaving 14 bases unmatched. CDR1 and CDR2 (germline): SGHRS, YFSETQ. Written as DNA, the CDR3 is TGCGCCAGCAGGGATTTTCCCGGGACAGGGGGCTTGGCTAATGAAAAACTGTTTTTT. Protein: CASRDFPGTGGLANEKLFF.